What follows describes a single T cell receptor beta chain. This sample is part of a study of blood T cell repertoires in COVID-19. Overall study: The United States, Italy and Spain provided the acute and convalescent COVID-19 samples. T cells, B-cell-depleted T cells, or PBMCs provided the cDNA or gDNA that served as material.

The germline CDR1 and CDR2 sequences are SGHRS and YFSETQ. Trimming stripped 5 bases from V and 8 bases from J, with 14 bases between. This CDR3 contains 13 residues. The authors' processing: Using reference gene primer amplification, nucleated cell counts were estimated. Assay used: immunoSEQ multiplex PCR; TCRdb lists only in-frame clones, some missing. The D gene and trimming were derived from the DNA, and the V and J assignments and clone size from that table. The sample gives around 38,000 clones, nearly 90% of which show up once; roughly 5% is in the top ten. Material: peripheral blood. The V call is TRBV5-1, the J call TRBJ2-1; maybe TRBD1 (5 bases). This sequence was found in a man aged 60 to 75 with COVID-19, enrolled during active disease. CDR3: CASRQGLRDEQFF. DNA of the CDR3: TGCGCCAGCAGGCAGGGCCTTAGGGATGAGCAGTTCTTC.